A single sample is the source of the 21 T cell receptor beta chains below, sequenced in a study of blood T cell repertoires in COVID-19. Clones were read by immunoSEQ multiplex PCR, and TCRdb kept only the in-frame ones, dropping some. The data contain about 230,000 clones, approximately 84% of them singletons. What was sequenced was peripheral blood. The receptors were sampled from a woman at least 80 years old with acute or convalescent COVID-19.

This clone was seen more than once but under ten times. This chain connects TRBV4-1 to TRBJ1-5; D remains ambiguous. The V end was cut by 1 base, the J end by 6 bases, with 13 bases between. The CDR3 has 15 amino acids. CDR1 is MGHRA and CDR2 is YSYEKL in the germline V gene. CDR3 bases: TGCGCCAGCAGCCAAGGGGCAGGAGGAGGTCAGCCCCAGCATTTT. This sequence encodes CASSQGAGGGQPQHF.

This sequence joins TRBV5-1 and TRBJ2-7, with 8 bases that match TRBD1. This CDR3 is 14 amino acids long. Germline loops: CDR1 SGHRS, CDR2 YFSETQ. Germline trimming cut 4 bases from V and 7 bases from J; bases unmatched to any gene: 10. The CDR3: CASSGTTGAVEQYF. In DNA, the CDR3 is TGCGCCAGCAGCGGTACGACAGGGGCGGTTGAGCAGTACTTC.

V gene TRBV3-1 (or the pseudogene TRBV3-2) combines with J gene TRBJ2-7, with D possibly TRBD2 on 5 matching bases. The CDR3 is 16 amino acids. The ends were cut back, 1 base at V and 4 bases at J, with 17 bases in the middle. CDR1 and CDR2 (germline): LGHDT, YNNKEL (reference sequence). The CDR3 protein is CASSQASRALSYEQYF. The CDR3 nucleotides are TGTGCCAGCAGCCAAGCTAGCAGAGCCCTAAGTTACGAGCAGTACTTC.

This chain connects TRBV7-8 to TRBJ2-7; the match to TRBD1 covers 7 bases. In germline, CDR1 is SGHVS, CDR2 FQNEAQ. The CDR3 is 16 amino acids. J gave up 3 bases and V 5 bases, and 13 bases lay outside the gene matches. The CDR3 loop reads CASSPTGVPSSYEQYF. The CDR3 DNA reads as TGTGCCAGCAGCCCAACAGGGGTTCCCTCTAGCTACGAGCAGTACTTC.

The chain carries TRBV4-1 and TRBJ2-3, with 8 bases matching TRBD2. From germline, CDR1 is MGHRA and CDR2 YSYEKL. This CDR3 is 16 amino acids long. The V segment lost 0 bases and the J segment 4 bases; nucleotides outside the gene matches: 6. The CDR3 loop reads CASSQDPAGAPDTQYF. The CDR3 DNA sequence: TGCGCCAGCAGCCAAGATCCAGCGGGGGCCCCAGATACGCAGTATTTT.

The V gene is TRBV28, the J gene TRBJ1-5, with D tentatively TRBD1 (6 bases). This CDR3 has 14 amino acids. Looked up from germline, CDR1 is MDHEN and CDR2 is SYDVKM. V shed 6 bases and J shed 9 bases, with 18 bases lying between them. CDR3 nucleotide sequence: TGTGCCAGCAGGGTAGGGGGGGTCGTAGGGCCCCAGCATTTT. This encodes CASRVGGVVGPQHF. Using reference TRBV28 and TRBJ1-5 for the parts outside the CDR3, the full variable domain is DVKVTQSSRYLVKRTGEKVFLECVQDMDHENMFWYRQDPGLGLRLIYFSYDVKMKEKGDIPEGYSVSREKKERFSLILESASTNQTSMYLCASRVGGVVGPQHFGDGTRLSIL.

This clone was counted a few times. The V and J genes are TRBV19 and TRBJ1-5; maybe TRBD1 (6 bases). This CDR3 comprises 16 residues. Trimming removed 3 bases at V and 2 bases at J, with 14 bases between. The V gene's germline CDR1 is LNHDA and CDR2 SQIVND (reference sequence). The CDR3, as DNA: TGTGCCAGTAGTATCGCGGGGGCGTTTGGCAATCAGCCCCAGCATTTT. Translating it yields CASSIAGAFGNQPQHF.

This CDR3 reads CASYDRVDSPLHF. DNA of the CDR3: TGTGCCAGCTATGACAGGGTTGACTCACCCCTCCACTTT. The V gene is TRBV2, the J gene TRBJ1-6, with 7 bases aligning to TRBD1. Germline CDR1 SNHLY, CDR2 FYNNEI. CDR3 length equals 13 residues. V shed 8 bases and J 10 bases; nucleotides not matched to a gene: 8.

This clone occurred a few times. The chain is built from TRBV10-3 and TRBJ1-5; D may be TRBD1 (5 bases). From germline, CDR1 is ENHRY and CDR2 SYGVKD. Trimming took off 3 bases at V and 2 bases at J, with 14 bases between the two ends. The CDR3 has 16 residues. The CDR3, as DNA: TGTGCCATCAGTGACGGAAGGGGTGAGGGCAATCAGCCCCAGCATTTT. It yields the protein CAISDGRGEGNQPQHF.

CDR3 bases: TGTGCCAGCAGTGAAGGCCGGGGACAGGGAGTACTCGAGCAGTACTTC. This gives the protein CASSEGRGQGVLEQYF. V usage is TRBV2 and J usage is TRBJ2-7; 9 bases match TRBD1. Germline V gene data show CDR1 as SNHLY and CDR2 as FYNNEI. J lost 6 bases, V lost 1 base, and 10 bases had no gene match. CDR3 length equals 16 residues.

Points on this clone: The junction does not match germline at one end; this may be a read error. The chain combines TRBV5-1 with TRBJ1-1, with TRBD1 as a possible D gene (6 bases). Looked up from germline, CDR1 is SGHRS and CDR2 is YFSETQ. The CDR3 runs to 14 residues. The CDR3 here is CASSLNQGNAEAFF. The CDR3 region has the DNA TGCGCCAGCAGCTTGAACCAGGGGAACGCTGAAGCTTTCTTT.

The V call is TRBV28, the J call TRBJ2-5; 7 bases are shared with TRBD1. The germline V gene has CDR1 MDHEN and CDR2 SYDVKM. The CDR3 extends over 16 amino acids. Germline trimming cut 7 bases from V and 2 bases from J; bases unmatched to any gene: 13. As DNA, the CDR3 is TGTGCCAGCAAACTGACAGGGTTAAGCGTTCAAGAGACCCAGTACTTC. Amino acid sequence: CASKLTGLSVQETQYF.

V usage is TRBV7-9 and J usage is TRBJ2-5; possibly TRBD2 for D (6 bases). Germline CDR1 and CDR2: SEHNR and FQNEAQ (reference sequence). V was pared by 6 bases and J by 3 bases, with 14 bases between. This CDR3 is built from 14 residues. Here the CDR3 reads CASRRTTAKETQYF. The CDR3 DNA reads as TGTGCCAGCAGACGGACTACCGCCAAAGAGACCCAGTACTTC.

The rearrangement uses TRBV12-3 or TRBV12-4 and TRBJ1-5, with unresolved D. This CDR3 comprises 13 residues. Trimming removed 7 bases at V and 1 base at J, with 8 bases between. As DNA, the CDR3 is TGTGCCAGCATGCGAAGCAGCAATCAGCCCCAGCATTTT. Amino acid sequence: CASMRSSNQPQHF.

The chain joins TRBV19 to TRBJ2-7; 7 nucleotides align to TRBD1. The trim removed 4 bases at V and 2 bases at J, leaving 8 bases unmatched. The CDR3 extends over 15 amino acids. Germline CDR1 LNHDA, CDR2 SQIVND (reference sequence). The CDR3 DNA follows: TGTGCCAGTAGTAATACAGGGGAAAAGACCTACGAGCAGTACTTC. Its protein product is CASSNTGEKTYEQYF. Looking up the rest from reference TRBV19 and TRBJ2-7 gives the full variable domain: DGGITQSPKYLFRKEGQNVTLSCEQNLNHDAMYWYRQDPGQGLRLIYYSQIVNDFQKGDIAEGYSVSREKKESFPLTVTSAQKNPTAFYLCASSNTGEKTYEQYFGPGTRLTVT.

The CDR3 protein is CASSRSNEQYF. The CDR3 DNA follows: TGTGCCAGCAGCCGTTCTAACGAGCAGTACTTC. This rearrangement joins TRBV7-2 to TRBJ2-7; no reliable D call. This CDR3 has 11 amino acids. V lost 5 bases, J lost 5 bases, and 7 bases lay in between. Germline values: CDR1 SGHTA, CDR2 FQGNSA.

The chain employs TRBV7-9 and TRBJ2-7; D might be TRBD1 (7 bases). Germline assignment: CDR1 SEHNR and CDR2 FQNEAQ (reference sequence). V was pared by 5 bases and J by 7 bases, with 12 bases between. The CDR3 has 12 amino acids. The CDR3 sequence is CASSETGREQYF. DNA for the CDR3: TGTGCCAGCAGCGAGACAGGGAGGGAGCAGTACTTC.

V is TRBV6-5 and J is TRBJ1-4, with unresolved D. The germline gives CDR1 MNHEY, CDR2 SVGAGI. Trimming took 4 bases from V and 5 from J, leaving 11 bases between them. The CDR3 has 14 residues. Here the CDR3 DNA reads TGTGCCAGCAGTTCCGGGTCCTCCAATGAAAAACTGTTTTTT. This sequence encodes CASSSGSSNEKLFF.

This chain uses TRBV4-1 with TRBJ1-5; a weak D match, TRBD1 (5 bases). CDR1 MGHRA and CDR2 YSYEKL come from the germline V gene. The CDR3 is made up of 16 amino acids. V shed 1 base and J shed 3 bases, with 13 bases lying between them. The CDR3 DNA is TGCGCCAGCAGCCAAGTTGGCCAGGGCGTCAATCAGCCCCAGCATTTT. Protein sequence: CASSQVGQGVNQPQHF.

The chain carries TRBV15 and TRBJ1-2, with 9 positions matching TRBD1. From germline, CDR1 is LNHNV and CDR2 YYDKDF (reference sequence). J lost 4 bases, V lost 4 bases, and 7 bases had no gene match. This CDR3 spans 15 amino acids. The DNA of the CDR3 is TGTGCCACCAGCACCGGGGACAGGGCGCGCTATGGCTACACCTTC. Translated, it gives CATSTGDRARYGYTF.

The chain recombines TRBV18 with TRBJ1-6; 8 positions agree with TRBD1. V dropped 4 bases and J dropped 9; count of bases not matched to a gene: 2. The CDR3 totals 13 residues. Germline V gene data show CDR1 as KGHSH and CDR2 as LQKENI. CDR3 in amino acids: CASSLDRVSPLHF. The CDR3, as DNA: TGTGCCAGCTCACTGGACAGGGTTTCACCCCTCCACTTT.